One and the same sample provided the 16 T cell receptor beta chains below, sequenced in a study of shared clonotypes between healthy human individuals (dated by TCRdb to the early 2020s). Receptor libraries were prepared by the immunoSEQ multiplex PCR assay. Entries here come from immuneACCESS through TCRdb and include only in-frame sequences with V and J called. Some clones fail to appear in such tables; in the studies checked, an unresolved V gene covers under half of the shortfall, and the cause of the remainder is unknown. In this sample the table shows under 550,000 clones, 95% to 97% of which occur a single time. The ten largest clonotypes hold about 0.064% of the sample. Sequenced sample: naive CD4+ T cells sorted from blood. The cell subset or site label here, explained by the study, means: CD45RA+ positively selected. These receptors were taken from a woman in her 30s in good health.

The V gene is TRBV5-8, the J gene TRBJ1-4; 7 bases line up with TRBD1. This CDR3 region has 15 residues. V lost 4 bases, J lost 5 bases, and 8 bases stayed unmatched. Per germline, CDR1 SGHTS and CDR2 YDEGEE. CDR3 nucleotide sequence: TGTGCCAGCAGCGTCGGACAGGTTTCCAATGAAAAACTGTTTTTT. Its protein is CASSVGQVSNEKLFF.

The chain uses TRBV2 and TRBJ2-1; 7 bases align to TRBD1. The CDR3 is made up of 13 amino acids. The ends lost 6 bases at V and 4 bases at J; junction bases unmatched: 3. Germline assignment: CDR1 SNHLY and CDR2 FYNNEI. CDR3 in amino acids: CASSGQVYNEQFF. The CDR3 bases are TGTGCCAGCAGCGGACAGGTATACAATGAGCAGTTCTTC.

J is TRBJ2-6 and V is TRBV4-2; D remains ambiguous. The V and J ends lost 0 bases and 0 bases respectively, with 6 bases between them. CDR3 length equals 16 residues. Germline values: CDR1 LGHNA, CDR2 YNFKEQ. This chain's CDR3 is CASSQDMGSGANVLTF. Here the CDR3 DNA reads TGTGCCAGCAGCCAAGATATGGGCTCTGGGGCCAACGTCCTGACTTTC.

The V gene is TRBV5-5, the J gene TRBJ2-2; possibly TRBD2 for D (5 bases). V dropped 0 bases and J dropped 5 bases, with 11 bases sitting between them. Germline CDR1 reads SGHKS; CDR2 reads YYEKEE (reference sequence). The CDR3 extends over 15 amino acids. The chain's CDR3 is CASSLVTTRTGELFF. DNA of the CDR3: TGTGCCAGCAGCTTGGTGACTACCAGGACCGGGGAGCTGTTTTTT.

The chain combines TRBV29-1 with TRBJ2-1; D gene ambiguous. The CDR3 runs 11 residues. The V end was cut by 7 bases, the J end by 10 bases, with 14 bases between. Germline V gives CDR1 SQVTM, CDR2 ANQGSEA. Here the CDR3 DNA reads TGCAGCGCCGACGGTGAATGGGAGCAGTTCTTC. Translating it yields CSADGEWEQFF.

The chain joins TRBV2 to TRBJ1-3; D gene unclear. The V end was cut by 4 bases, the J end by 0 bases, with 10 bases between. CDR3 size: 15 residues. The germline V gene has CDR1 SNHLY and CDR2 FYNNEI. The CDR3 sequence is CASSVEGSSGNTIYF. DNA for the CDR3: TGTGCCAGCAGTGTTGAGGGATCCTCTGGAAACACCATATATTTT. Based on the CDR3 plus reference TRBV2 and TRBJ1-3, the full variable domain is EPEVTQTPSHQVTQMGQEVILRCVPISNHLYFYWYRQILGQKVEFLVSFYNNEISEKSEIFDDQFSVERPDGSNFTLKIRSTKLEDSAMYFCASSVEGSSGNTIYFGEGSWLTVV.

The rearrangement links TRBV25-1 to TRBJ2-7; 11 bases map to TRBD2. V was clipped by 4 bases and J by 5 bases; unmatched bases: 7. Per the germline V gene, CDR1 is MGHDK and CDR2 is SYGVNS. The CDR3 runs 15 residues. This CDR3 reads CASSGTSGSLNEQYF. DNA of the CDR3: TGTGCCAGCAGTGGAACTAGCGGGAGTTTAAACGAGCAGTACTTC.

The genes are TRBV6-5 and TRBJ1-4; 8 nucleotides line up with TRBD1. CDR3 length: 16 amino acids. The V and J ends lost 0 bases and 8 bases, in that order; junction bases with no gene match: 8. From germline, CDR1 is MNHEY and CDR2 SVGAGI. CDR3 sequence: CASSYSTGQVDEKLFF. CDR3 nucleotide sequence: TGTGCCAGCAGTTACTCGACGGGACAGGTTGACGAAAAACTGTTTTTT.

The chain uses TRBV21-1 and TRBJ2-1; the DNA was not used to check the table's D call, TRBD2. TRBV21-1 counts as a pseudogene. There are 14 residues in the CDR3. The CDR3 bases are TGTGCCAGCAGCCACATAGCGTTACACAATGAGCAGTTCTTC. Translation: CASSHIALHNEQFF.

In this sample, this clone turned up once. The rearrangement uses TRBV7-2 and TRBJ1-4, with TRBD1 as a possible D gene (6 bases). The germline gives CDR1 SGHTA, CDR2 FQGNSA. With 4 bases removed from V and 7 bases from J, the gap between germline ends came to 16 bases. The length of the CDR3 is 15 residues. CDR3 DNA sequence: TGTGCCAGCAGCTCCAACAGGGCACGGGTTGAAAAACTGTTTTTT. It encodes CASSSNRARVEKLFF.

Worth noting for this clone: The same CDR3 also results from other DNA sequences found in this sample. The rearrangement links TRBV5-1 to TRBJ1-1; 7 bases are a match to TRBD1. CDR3 length: 13 amino acids. V dropped 2 bases and J dropped 5; count of bases not matched to a gene: 3. CDR1 is SGHRS and CDR2 is YFSETQ in the germline V gene. The chain's CDR3 is CASSLTGETEAFF. The CDR3 region has the DNA TGCGCCAGCAGCTTAACAGGGGAAACTGAAGCTTTCTTT.

This clone showed up just once. The genes are TRBV19 and TRBJ2-5, with a tentative D call TRBD2 (6 bases). The V end was cut by 4 bases, the J end by 3 bases, with 12 bases between. Germline CDR1 and CDR2: LNHDA and SQIVND (reference sequence). The length of the CDR3 is 14 residues. The CDR3 coding sequence is TGTGCCAGTAGTAGGGCTTCGGGGGAAGAGACCCAGTACTTC. Its protein product is CASSRASGEETQYF.

The genes are TRBV7-2 and TRBJ2-1; the match to TRBD1 covers 7 bases. Losses at the gene ends were 8 bases for V and 0 bases for J; bases not matched to a gene: 4. Germline CDR1 and CDR2: SGHTA and FQGNSA. The length of the CDR3 is 14 residues. CDR3 DNA: TGTGCCAGCTTACAGGGGAGCTCCTACAATGAGCAGTTCTTC. This sequence encodes CASLQGSSYNEQFF.

This clone was found once. V gene TRBV7-9 combines with J gene TRBJ2-5; TRBD2 agrees at 7 bases. The closer fit of TRBJ2-7 to the DNA end suggests the J call may be wrong. CDR1 and CDR2 (germline): SEHNR, FQNEAQ (reference sequence). This CDR3 has 15 residues. This CDR3 reads CASSFGLAVTYEQYF. The CDR3 DNA sequence: TGTGCCAGCAGCTTTGGGCTAGCGGTAACCTACGAGCAGTACTTC.

CDR3 coding DNA: TGCGCCAGCAGCTTGGTTGGGGGTCTGTTGAAGGAAAAACTGTTTTTT. Encoded protein: CASSLVGGLLKEKLFF. V is TRBV5-1 and J is TRBJ1-4; tentatively, D is TRBD1 (5 bases). V lost 0 bases to trimming and J lost 8 bases, with 17 bases between them. This CDR3 spans 16 amino acids. The germline gives CDR1 SGHRS, CDR2 YFSETQ.

CDR3 loop: CASSFKSGGYQPQHF. The CDR3 DNA reads TGTGCCAGCAGTTTCAAATCGGGGGGGTATCAGCCCCAGCATTTT. The rearrangement uses TRBV28 and TRBJ1-5, with D perhaps TRBD1 (5 bases). CDR1 MDHEN and CDR2 SYDVKM come from the germline V gene. The length of the CDR3 is 15 residues. V was shortened by 3 bases and J by 5 bases, with 14 bases between the two germline ends.